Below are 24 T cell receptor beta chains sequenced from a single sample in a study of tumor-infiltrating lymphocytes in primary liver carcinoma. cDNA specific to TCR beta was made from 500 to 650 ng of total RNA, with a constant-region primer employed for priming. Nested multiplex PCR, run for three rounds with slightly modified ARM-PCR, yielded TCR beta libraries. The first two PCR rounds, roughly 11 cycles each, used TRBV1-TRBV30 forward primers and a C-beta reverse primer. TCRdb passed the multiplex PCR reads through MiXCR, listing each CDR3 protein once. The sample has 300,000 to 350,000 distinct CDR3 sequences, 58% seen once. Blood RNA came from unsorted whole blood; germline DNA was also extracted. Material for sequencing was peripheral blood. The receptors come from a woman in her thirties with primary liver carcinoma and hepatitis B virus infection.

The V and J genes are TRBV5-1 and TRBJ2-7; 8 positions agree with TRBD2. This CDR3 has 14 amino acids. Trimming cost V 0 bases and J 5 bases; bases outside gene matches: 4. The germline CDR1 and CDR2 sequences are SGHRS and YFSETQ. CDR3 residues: CASSLGLASHEQYF. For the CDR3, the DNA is TGCGCCAGCAGCTTGGGACTAGCGAGCCACGAGCAGTACTTC.

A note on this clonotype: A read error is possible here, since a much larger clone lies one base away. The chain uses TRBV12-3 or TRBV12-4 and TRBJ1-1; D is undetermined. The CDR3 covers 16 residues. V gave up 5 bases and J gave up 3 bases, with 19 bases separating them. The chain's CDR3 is CASSVGPPMDDTEAFF. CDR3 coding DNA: TGTGCCAGCAGTGTCGGGCCCCCGATGGACGACACTGAAGCTTTCTTT.

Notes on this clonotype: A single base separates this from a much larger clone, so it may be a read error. The CDR3 DNA reads TGTGCCATCAGCCTAGACAACGCAAATTCACCCCTCCACTTT. Amino acid sequence: CAISLDNANSPLHF. The V and J genes are TRBV12-3 or TRBV12-4 and TRBJ1-6; no firm D call. V was clipped by 10 bases and J by 7 bases, with 17 bases between them. CDR3 length: 14 residues.

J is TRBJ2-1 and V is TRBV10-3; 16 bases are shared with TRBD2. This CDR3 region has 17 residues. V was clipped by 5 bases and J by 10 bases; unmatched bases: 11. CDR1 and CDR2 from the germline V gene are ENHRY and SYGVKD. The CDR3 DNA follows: TGTGCCATCAGTCCCGGGACTAGCGGGAGGGCCTGGAAAGAGCAGTTCTTC. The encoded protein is CAISPGTSGRAWKEQFF.

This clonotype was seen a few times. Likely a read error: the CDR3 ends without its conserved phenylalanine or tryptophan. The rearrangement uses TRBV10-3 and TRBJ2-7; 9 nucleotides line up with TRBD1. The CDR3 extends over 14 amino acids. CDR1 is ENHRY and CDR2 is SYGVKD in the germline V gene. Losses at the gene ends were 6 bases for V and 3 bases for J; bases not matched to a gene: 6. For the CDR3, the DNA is TGTGCCATCAGCCCGGGACAGGGAAACTACGAGCAGTACCTC. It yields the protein CAISPGQGNYEQYL.

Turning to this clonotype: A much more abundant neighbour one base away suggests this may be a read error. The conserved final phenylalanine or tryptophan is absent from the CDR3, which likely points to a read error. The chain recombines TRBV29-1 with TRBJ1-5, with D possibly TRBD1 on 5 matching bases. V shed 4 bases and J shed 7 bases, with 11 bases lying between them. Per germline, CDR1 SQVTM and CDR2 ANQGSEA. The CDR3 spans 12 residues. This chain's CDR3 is CSVGGVGQPQHL. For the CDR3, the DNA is TGCAGCGTTGGGGGGGTGGGGCAGCCCCAGCATCTT.

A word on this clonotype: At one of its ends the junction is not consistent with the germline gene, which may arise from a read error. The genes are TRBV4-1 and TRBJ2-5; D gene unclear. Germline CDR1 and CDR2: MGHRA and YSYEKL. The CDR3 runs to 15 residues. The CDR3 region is CANSPKPGLQEAQYF. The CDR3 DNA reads TGCGCCAACAGCCCAAAGCCGGGCCTCCAAGAGGCCCAGTATTTC.

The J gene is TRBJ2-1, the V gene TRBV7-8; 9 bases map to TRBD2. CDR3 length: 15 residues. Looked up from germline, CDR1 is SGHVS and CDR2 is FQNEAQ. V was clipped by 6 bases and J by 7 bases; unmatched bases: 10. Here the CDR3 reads CASRAISGSANEQFF. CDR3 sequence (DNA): TGTGCCAGCAGGGCGATTAGCGGGAGTGCGAATGAGCAGTTCTTC. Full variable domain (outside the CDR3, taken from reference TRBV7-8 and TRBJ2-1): GAGVSQSPRYKVAKRGQDVALRCDPISGHVSLFWYQQALGQGPEFLTYFQNEAQLDKSGLPSDRFFAERPEGSVSTLKIQRTQQEDSAVYLCASRAISGSANEQFFGPGTRLTVL.

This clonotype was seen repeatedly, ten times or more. CDR3: CASSQGQLQSHTEAFF. In nucleotides, the CDR3 is TGCGCCAGCAGCCAAGGCCAGTTACAGAGCCACACTGAAGCTTTCTTT. The chain joins TRBV4-3 to TRBJ1-1, with D unclear. The germline V and J ends were trimmed by 1 base and 3 bases, with 15 bases remaining between them. Germline CDR1 is LGHNA and CDR2 is YSLEER. This CDR3 is built from 16 residues.

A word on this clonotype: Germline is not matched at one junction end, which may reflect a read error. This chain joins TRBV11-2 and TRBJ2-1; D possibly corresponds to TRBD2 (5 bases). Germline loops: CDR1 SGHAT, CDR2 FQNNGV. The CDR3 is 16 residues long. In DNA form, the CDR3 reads TGTGACAGCAGCCTCCGGGGAATGGTCTCCTTCAATGAGCAGTTCTTC. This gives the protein CDSSLRGMVSFNEQFF.

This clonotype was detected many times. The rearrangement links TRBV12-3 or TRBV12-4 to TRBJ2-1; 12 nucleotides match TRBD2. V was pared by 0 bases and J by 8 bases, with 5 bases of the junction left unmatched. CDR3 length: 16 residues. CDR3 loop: CASSLATSGRKYEQFF. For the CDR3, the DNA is TGTGCCAGCAGTTTAGCGACTAGCGGGAGAAAGTATGAGCAGTTCTTC.

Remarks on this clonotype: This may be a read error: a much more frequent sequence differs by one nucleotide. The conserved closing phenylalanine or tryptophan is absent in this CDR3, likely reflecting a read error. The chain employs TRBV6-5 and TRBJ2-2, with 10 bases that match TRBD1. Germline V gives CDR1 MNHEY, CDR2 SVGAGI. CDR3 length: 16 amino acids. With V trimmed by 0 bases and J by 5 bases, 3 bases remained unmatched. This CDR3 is CASSYSRTGGTGELFS. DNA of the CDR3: TGTGCCAGCAGTTACTCGAGGACAGGGGGAACCGGGGAGCTGTTTTCT.

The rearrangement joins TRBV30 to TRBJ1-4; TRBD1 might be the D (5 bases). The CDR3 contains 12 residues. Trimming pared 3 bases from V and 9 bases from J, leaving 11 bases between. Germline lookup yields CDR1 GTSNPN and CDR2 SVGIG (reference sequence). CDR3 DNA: TGTGCCTGGAGACAGGAACCAAAAAAACTGTTTTTT. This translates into CAWRQEPKKLFF. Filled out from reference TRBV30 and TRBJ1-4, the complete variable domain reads SQTIHQWPATLVQPVGSPLSLECTVEGTSNPNLYWYRQAAGRGLQLLFYSVGIGQISSEVPQNLSASRPQDRQFILSSKKLLLSDSGFYLCAWRQEPKKLFFGSGTQLSVL.

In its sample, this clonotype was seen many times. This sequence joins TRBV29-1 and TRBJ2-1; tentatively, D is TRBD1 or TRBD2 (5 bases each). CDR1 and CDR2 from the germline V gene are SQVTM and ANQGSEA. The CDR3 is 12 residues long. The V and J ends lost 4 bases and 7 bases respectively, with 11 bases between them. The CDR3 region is CSVGFGGNEQFF. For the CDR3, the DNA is TGCAGCGTTGGTTTTGGGGGAAATGAGCAGTTCTTC.

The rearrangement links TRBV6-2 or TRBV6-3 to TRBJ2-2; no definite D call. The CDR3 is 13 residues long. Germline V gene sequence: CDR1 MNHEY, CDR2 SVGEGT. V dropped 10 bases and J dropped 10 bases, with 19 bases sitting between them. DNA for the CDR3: TGTGCCACCTCTGGTTCTGACACTGTGGAGCTGTTTTTT. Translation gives CATSGSDTVELFF.

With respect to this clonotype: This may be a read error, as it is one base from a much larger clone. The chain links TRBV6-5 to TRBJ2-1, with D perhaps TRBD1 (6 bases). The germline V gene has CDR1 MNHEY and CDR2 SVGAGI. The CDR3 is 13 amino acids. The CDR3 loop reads CAGSYRADNEQFF. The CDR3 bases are TGTGCCGGCAGTTACAGGGCGGACAATGAGCAGTTCTTC.

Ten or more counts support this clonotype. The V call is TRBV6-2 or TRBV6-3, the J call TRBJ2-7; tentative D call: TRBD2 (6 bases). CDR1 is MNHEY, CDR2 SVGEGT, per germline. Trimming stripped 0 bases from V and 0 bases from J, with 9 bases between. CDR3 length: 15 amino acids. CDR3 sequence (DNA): TGTGCCAGCAGTTACTCGGTGCGGGGCTCCTACGAGCAGTACTTC. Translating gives CASSYSVRGSYEQYF.

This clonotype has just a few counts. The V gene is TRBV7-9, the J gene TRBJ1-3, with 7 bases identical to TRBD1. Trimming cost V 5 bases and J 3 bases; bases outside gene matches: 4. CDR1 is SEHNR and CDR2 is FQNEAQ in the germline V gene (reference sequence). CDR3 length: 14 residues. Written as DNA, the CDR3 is TGTGCCAGCAGCCCTACAGGGGATGGAAACACCATATATTTT. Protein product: CASSPTGDGNTIYF.

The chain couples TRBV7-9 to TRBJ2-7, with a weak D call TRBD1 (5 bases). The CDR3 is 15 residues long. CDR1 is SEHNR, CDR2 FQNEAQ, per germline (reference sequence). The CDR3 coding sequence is TGTATCAGCAGCCAAATTAGAACAGGTTTGGACGAGCAGTACTTC. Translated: CISSQIRTGLDEQYF.

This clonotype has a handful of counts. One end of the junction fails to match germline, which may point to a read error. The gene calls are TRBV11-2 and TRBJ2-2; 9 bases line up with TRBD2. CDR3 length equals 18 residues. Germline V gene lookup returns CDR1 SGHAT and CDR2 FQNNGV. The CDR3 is CASIQTPRLAGHTGELFF. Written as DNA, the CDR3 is TGTGCCAGCATCCAGACCCCGCGGCTAGCGGGACACACGGGGGAGCTGTTTTTT.

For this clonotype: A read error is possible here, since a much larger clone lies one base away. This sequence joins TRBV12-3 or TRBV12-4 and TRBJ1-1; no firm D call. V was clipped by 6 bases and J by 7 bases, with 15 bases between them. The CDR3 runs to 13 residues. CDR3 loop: CASSTSGLVEAFF. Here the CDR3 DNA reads TGTGCCAGCAGCACATCCGGGTTAGTTGAAGCTTTCTTT.

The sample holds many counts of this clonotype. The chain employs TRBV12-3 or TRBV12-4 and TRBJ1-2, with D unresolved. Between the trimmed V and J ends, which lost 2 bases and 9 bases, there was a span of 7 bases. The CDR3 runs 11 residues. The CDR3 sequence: CASSLRERYTF. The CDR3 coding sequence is TGTGCCAGCAGTTTAAGGGAACGCTACACCTTC.

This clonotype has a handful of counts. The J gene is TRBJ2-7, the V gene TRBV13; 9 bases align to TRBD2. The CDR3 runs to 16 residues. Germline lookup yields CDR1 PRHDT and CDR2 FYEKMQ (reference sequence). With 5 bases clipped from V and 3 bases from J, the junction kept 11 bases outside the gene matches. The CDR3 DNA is TGTGCCAGCAGCCCGAGGACTAGCGAGGGGTTCTACGAGCAGTACTTC. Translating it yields CASSPRTSEGFYEQYF.

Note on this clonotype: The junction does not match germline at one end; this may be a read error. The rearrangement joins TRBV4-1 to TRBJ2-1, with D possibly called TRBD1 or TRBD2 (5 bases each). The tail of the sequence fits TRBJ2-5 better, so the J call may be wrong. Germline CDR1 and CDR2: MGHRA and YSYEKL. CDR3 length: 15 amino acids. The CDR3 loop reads CVSTPGPREGETQYF. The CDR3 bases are TGCGTCAGCACCCCAGGGCCTAGAGAGGGTGAGACCCAGTACTTC.